The 26 T cell receptor beta chains given below trace back to one sample, sequenced in a study of Ad26.COV2.S vaccination and SARS-CoV-2 variants. The method was immunoSEQ multiplex PCR; TCRdb's version includes in-frame clones alone and lacks a portion of them. Among under 550,000 clones listed, 75% to 95% were seen once. Documented treatment: roughly 19 received Ad26.COV2.S at low or high dose, single or two shots; about 5 received placebo; per-sample allocation not given. On day 63 after the first injection, vaccine and placebo recipients gave samples. Here the sequenced sample was peripheral blood, taken in a trial of Ad26.COV2.S vaccine versus placebo. These receptors were obtained from a person aged 18-60 years who received the Ad26.COV2.S COVID-19 vaccine or a placebo.

The gene calls are TRBV18 and TRBJ2-6; TRBD2 might be the D (6 bases). CDR1 is KGHSH, CDR2 LQKENI, per germline. V was cut by 1 base and J by 1 base, with 8 bases left in between. The CDR3 length is 16 residues. For the CDR3, the DNA is TGTGCCAGCTCACCACTTGCGGGGTCTGGGGCCAACGTCCTGACTTTC. It codes for CASSPLAGSGANVLTF.

The chain employs TRBV27 and TRBJ2-1; 11 bases agree with TRBD2. The germline V gene has CDR1 MNHEY and CDR2 SMNVEV (reference sequence). The CDR3 consists of 16 residues. V trimming: 3 bases; J trimming: 6 bases; junction bases outside the gene matches: 7. The CDR3 DNA is TGTGCCAGCAGTTTTCTAGCGGGAGGTGTGTTCAATGAGCAGTTCTTC. Amino acid sequence: CASSFLAGGVFNEQFF.

This chain connects TRBV28 to TRBJ1-5; D perhaps matches TRBD1 (5 bases). V was clipped by 5 bases and J by 4 bases, with 9 bases between them. The CDR3 has 13 amino acids. The germline CDR1 and CDR2 sequences are MDHEN and SYDVKM. The CDR3 spells CASSRDGNQPQHF. The CDR3 nucleotides read TGTGCCAGCAGTAGGGACGGGAATCAGCCCCAGCATTTT.

The J gene is TRBJ1-4, the V gene TRBV15; D remains unclear. The germline CDR1 and CDR2 sequences are LNHNV and YYDKDF (reference sequence). Trimming cost V 0 bases and J 7 bases, with 12 bases left between them. CDR3 size: 15 residues. The CDR3 sequence is CATSRDRNGGEKLFF. The DNA of the CDR3 is TGTGCCACCAGCAGAGATCGCAACGGCGGTGAAAAACTGTTTTTT.

CDR3: CASSSPSFSGYQSTDTQYF. CDR3 coding DNA: TGCGCCAGCAGCTCTCCGTCTTTTAGCGGGTACCAAAGCACAGATACGCAGTATTTT. V is TRBV5-1 and J is TRBJ2-3; 7 bases line up with TRBD2. CDR3 length: 19 residues. V dropped 3 bases and J dropped 0; count of bases not matched to a gene: 16. In germline, CDR1 is SGHRS, CDR2 YFSETQ.

This CDR3 is CASRKAVAGELFF. The CDR3, as DNA: TGTGCCAGCAGAAAAGCAGTAGCCGGGGAGCTGTTTTTT. The rearrangement uses TRBV6-4 and TRBJ2-2, with no clear D. Trimming cost V 6 bases and J 6 bases, with 11 bases left between them. CDR1 is MRHNA and CDR2 is SNTAGT in the germline V gene. The CDR3 runs 13 residues.

The gene calls are TRBV5-1 and TRBJ2-5; 7 bases align to TRBD2. Trimming cost V 4 bases and J 4 bases; bases outside gene matches: 10. Germline values: CDR1 SGHRS, CDR2 YFSETQ. The CDR3 consists of 15 residues. In nucleotides, the CDR3 is TGCGCCAGCAGCCCGGGGGGTGCGGGCAGAGAGACCCAGTACTTC. This codes for CASSPGGAGRETQYF. The full variable domain, its missing parts supplied by reference TRBV5-1 and TRBJ2-5, is KAGVTQTPRYLIKTRGQQVTLSCSPISGHRSVSWYQQTPGQGLQFLFEYFSETQRNKGNFPGRFSGRQFSNSRSEMNVSTLELGDSALYLCASSPGGAGRETQYFGPGTRLLVL.

The chain recombines TRBV5-6 with TRBJ2-7; the match to TRBD2 covers 15 bases. V lost 2 bases to trimming and J lost 7 bases; unmatched junction nucleotides: 7. The CDR3 has 16 residues. Germline CDR1 is SGHDT and CDR2 is YYEEEE. DNA of the CDR3: TGTGCCAGCAGCTTTCGGACTAGCGGGAGGGCCAAGGAGCAGTACTTC. Residues: CASSFRTSGRAKEQYF.

The chain links TRBV19 to TRBJ1-2; 9 bases match TRBD1. CDR1 and CDR2 from the germline V gene are LNHDA and SQIVND (reference sequence). This CDR3 has 14 amino acids. V was clipped by 3 bases and J by 8 bases; unmatched bases: 7. CDR3 residues: CASSIGTGNQGYTF. CDR3 sequence (DNA): TGTGCCAGTAGTATCGGGACAGGGAATCAGGGCTACACCTTC.

The J gene is TRBJ1-1, the V gene TRBV11-3, with unresolved D. This CDR3 has 13 residues. V was trimmed by 5 bases and J by 6 bases, leaving 13 bases between them. CDR1 and CDR2 (germline): SGHNT, YENEEA. The CDR3 DNA sequence: TGTGCCAGCAGCACCAATCGGGCCTCTGAAGCTTTCTTT. Protein sequence: CASSTNRASEAFF.

The chain uses TRBV4-1 and TRBJ2-2, with D hard to call. Germline CDR1 is MGHRA and CDR2 is YSYEKL. This CDR3 is built from 12 residues. Deletions cut 8 bases from V and 7 bases from J, with 11 bases between. For the CDR3, the DNA is TGCGCCAGCTCCCCGACGGGCGGGGAGCTGTTTTTT. Its protein is CASSPTGGELFF.

The rearrangement links TRBV6-2 or TRBV6-3 to TRBJ2-3; 10 bases are a match to TRBD2. CDR3 length: 16 amino acids. Germline V gives CDR1 MNHEY, CDR2 SVGEGT. The ends lost 2 bases at V and 8 bases at J; junction bases unmatched: 10. In DNA form, the CDR3 reads TGTGCCAGCAGTTACGCGCGAACTAGCGGGACGCCTACGCAGTATTTT. Its translation: CASSYARTSGTPTQYF.

This chain connects TRBV18 to TRBJ2-5; D may be TRBD1 or TRBD2 (5 bases each). Trimming shortened V by 1 base and J by 4 bases, and 16 bases separated the two germline ends. The germline gives CDR1 KGHSH, CDR2 LQKENI. The CDR3 spans 16 residues. The CDR3 loop reads CASSPLGTGVGETQYF. The CDR3 nucleotides are TGTGCCAGCTCACCACTCGGGACCGGTGTCGGAGAGACCCAGTACTTC.

This sequence joins TRBV6-6 and TRBJ1-5, with D possibly TRBD1 on 6 matching bases. Trimming shortened V by 2 bases and J by 3 bases, and 8 bases separated the two germline ends. In germline, CDR1 is MNHNY, CDR2 SVGAGI (reference sequence). This CDR3 has 14 amino acids. DNA of the CDR3: TGTGCCAGCAGTTACCCAGGGGACAATCAGCCCCAGCATTTT. Translating it yields CASSYPGDNQPQHF.

This chain joins TRBV9 and TRBJ1-4, with 8 bases that match TRBD1. The CDR3 runs to 14 residues. Germline CDR1 reads SGDLS; CDR2 reads YYNGEE. Germline trimming cut 4 bases from V and 6 bases from J; bases unmatched to any gene: 5. The CDR3 DNA is TGTGCCAGCAGCCCCGGACAGGGTTATGAAAAACTGTTTTTT. Amino acids: CASSPGQGYEKLFF.

The chain employs TRBV30 and TRBJ2-3; D uncertain. Germline CDR1 and CDR2: GTSNPN and SVGIG (reference sequence). V lost 0 bases to trimming and J lost 0 bases, with 10 bases between them. CDR3 length: 15 amino acids. As DNA, the CDR3 is TGTGCCTGGAGTGTGGTAGGAGCAAGCACAGATACGCAGTATTTT. It is translated as CAWSVVGASTDTQYF.

The genes are TRBV24-1 and TRBJ1-5; 8 positions agree with TRBD1. Germline values: CDR1 KGHDR, CDR2 SFDVKD. The CDR3 length is 14 residues. With V trimmed by 4 bases and J by 7 bases, 5 bases remained unmatched. The CDR3 reads CATSERDRWQPQHF. In DNA form, the CDR3 reads TGTGCCACCAGTGAACGGGACAGGTGGCAGCCCCAGCATTTT.

The chain joins TRBV15 to TRBJ1-4; D possibly corresponds to TRBD1 (5 bases). Germline V gives CDR1 LNHNV, CDR2 YYDKDF (reference sequence). The V and J ends lost 0 bases and 11 bases respectively, with 10 bases between them. The CDR3 spans 13 residues. In nucleotides, the CDR3 is TGTGCCACCAGCAGAGAAGGAGACAGCAAACTGTTTTTT. Protein sequence: CATSREGDSKLFF. Supplemented by reference TRBV15 and TRBJ1-4, the full variable domain reads DAMVIQNPRYQVTQFGKPVTLSCSQTLNHNVMYWYQQKSSQAPKLLFHYYDKDFNNEADTPDNFQSRRPNTSFCFLDIRSPGLGDTAMYLCATSREGDSKLFFGSGTQLSVL.

The genes are TRBV6-5 and TRBJ2-2; D perhaps matches TRBD1 (5 bases). V dropped 4 bases and J dropped 0 bases, with 9 bases sitting between them. The CDR3 totals 15 residues. Germline assignment: CDR1 MNHEY and CDR2 SVGAGI. This chain's CDR3 is CASSSVGANTGELFF. CDR3 nucleotides: TGTGCCAGCAGTTCGGTAGGGGCGAACACCGGGGAGCTGTTTTTT.

V and J are TRBV11-1 and TRBJ2-6; possibly TRBD1 for D (6 bases). Per the germline V gene, CDR1 is SGHAT and CDR2 is FQDESV (reference sequence). This CDR3 has 15 amino acids. V shed 5 bases and J shed 12 bases, with 20 bases lying between them. This chain's CDR3 is CASSAGTSMLGVLTF. The DNA of the CDR3 is TGTGCCAGCAGCGCTGGGACATCTATGTTAGGCGTCCTGACTTTC.

The chain uses TRBV3-1 (or the pseudogene TRBV3-2) and TRBJ1-3; D remains unclear. CDR1 is LGHDT, CDR2 YNNKEL, per germline (reference sequence). This CDR3 has 13 residues. Deletions cut 8 bases from V and 4 bases from J, with 12 bases between. Here the CDR3 reads CASGLEGGNTIYF. The CDR3 DNA is TGTGCCAGCGGACTGGAGGGAGGAAACACCATATATTTT.

Comments on this clone: This same CDR3 is encoded by further DNA sequences in the sample. V gene TRBV6-5 combines with J gene TRBJ1-4, with a weak D call TRBD1 (5 bases). V was clipped by 6 bases and J by 2 bases, with 10 bases between them. The CDR3 sequence is 14 residues long. In germline, CDR1 is MNHEY, CDR2 SVGAGI. The CDR3 DNA reads TGTGCCAGCAGAAGGGGATGGACTAATGAAAAACTGTTTTTT. Amino acid sequence: CASRRGWTNEKLFF.

V gene TRBV27 combines with J gene TRBJ1-1; the D gene is possibly TRBD1 (6 bases). Trimming removed 6 bases from V and 7 bases from J, with 18 bases in between. The CDR3 extends over 14 amino acids. Germline assignment: CDR1 MNHEY and CDR2 SMNVEV (reference sequence). The CDR3 sequence: CASRGLGQYGEAFF. CDR3 sequence (DNA): TGTGCCAGCAGGGGGCTTGGACAGTACGGTGAAGCTTTCTTT.

J is TRBJ1-4 and V is TRBV3-1 (or the pseudogene TRBV3-2), with D perhaps TRBD1 (5 bases). Germline V gene sequence: CDR1 LGHDT, CDR2 YNNKEL (reference sequence). This CDR3 region has 15 residues. Trimming took 3 bases from V and 6 from J, leaving 14 bases between them. The CDR3, as DNA: TGTGCCAGCAGCCACACGACAGCAAACCATGAAAAACTGTTTTTT. It encodes CASSHTTANHEKLFF.

A single count supports this clone. The CDR3 is CASSLLRGTDTQYF. DNA of the CDR3: TGCGCCAGCAGCCTCCTTAGGGGCACAGATACGCAGTATTTT. The chain uses TRBV4-3 and TRBJ2-3, with D unclear. Trimming took 4 bases from V and 1 from J, leaving 9 bases between them. CDR3 length: 14 residues. Per germline, CDR1 LGHNA and CDR2 YSLEER.

The chain recombines TRBV6-5 with TRBJ1-2, with TRBD1 as a possible D gene (6 bases). The germline CDR1 and CDR2 sequences are MNHEY and SVGAGI. The CDR3 extends over 15 amino acids. The V gene lost 2 bases and the J gene lost 4 bases, with 14 bases spanning the gap. In nucleotides, the CDR3 is TGTGCCAGCAGTTACGGGGGGGCGTTTGGCTATGGCTACACCTTC. It translates to CASSYGGAFGYGYTF.